The TCR beta chain described here comes from a study of cytomegalovirus exposure and HLA in healthy donors. Findings of the study overall: As confirmed in vitro, a few CMV-associated chains were specific for CMV antigens. There were about 160 TCR beta chains listed as cytomegalovirus-associated.

Of note for this clone: No antigen is known for it.

It was the 120-subject validation cohort, separate from the roughly 700-subject first cohort, to which the donors belonged. Some clones are missing from TCRdb's copy, which holds only in-frame ones; the method was immunoSEQ multiplex PCR. Among roughly 120,000 clones listed, approximately 85% were seen once. V was trimmed by 2 bases and J by 2 bases, leaving 3 bases between them. This CDR3 spans 11 amino acids. The V gene's germline CDR1 is GTSNPN and CDR2 SVGIG (reference sequence). This sequence joins TRBV30 and TRBJ1-2; D unclear. The receptor was derived from a man in his late teens or twenties in good health and CMV-seronegative. Sequencing was done on a sample of PBMCs. CDR3 nucleotides: TGTGCCTGGAGTCCGAACTATGGCTACACCTTC. Translation gives CAWSPNYGYTF.